The subject of this entry is one TCR beta chain. CDR1 is MNHEY and CDR2 is SVGAGI in the germline V gene. The CDR3 length is 13 residues. The germline V and J ends were trimmed by 1 base and 4 bases, with 7 bases remaining between them. Using immunoSEQ multiplex PCR, the repertoire was profiled, and TCRdb retains in-frame clones only, with some absent. The table shows 100,000 to 150,000 clones, with about nine tenths occurring only once. The sample belongs to a study of T cell responses to AZD1222 COVID-19 vaccine. As for the study in general: It was second doses at about 4 or about 12 weeks that were pooled.

The TCR sequence derives from an adult in good health. The V call is TRBV6-5, the J call TRBJ1-2; D is possibly TRBD1 (5 bases). The material sequenced was peripheral blood, taken on day 0 of AZD1222 vaccination. CDR3 amino acids: CASSYLGVYGYTF. CDR3 sequence (DNA): TGTGCCAGCAGTTACTTGGGGGTCTATGGCTACACCTTC.